The 6 T cell receptor beta chains in this list originate from one sample, sequenced in a study of T cell responses to AZD1222 COVID-19 vaccine. The protocol was immunoSEQ multiplex PCR, while the TCRdb copy is restricted to in-frame clones and leaves out a portion. Of roughly 150,000 clones in the sample, around 93% are singletons; the top ten hold 1.3%. The source was peripheral blood, collected on day 0 of AZD1222 vaccination. These receptor sequences come from an adult in good health.

This chain links TRBV7-3 with TRBJ2-7, with D unclear. Deletions cut 2 bases from V and 3 bases from J, with 11 bases between. Germline V gene data show CDR1 as SGHTA and CDR2 as FQGTGA. There are 14 residues in the CDR3. The CDR3 coding sequence is TGTGCCAGCAGCTTAGGCGGACGAAACTACGAGCAGTACTTC. Protein sequence: CASSLGGRNYEQYF.

A single count supports this clone. The chain recombines TRBV5-4 with TRBJ1-1; D not resolved. The V end was cut by 4 bases, the J end by 4 bases, with 8 bases between. The CDR3 is 12 residues long. In germline, CDR1 is SGHNT, CDR2 YYREEE (reference sequence). In DNA, the CDR3 is TGTGCCAGCAGCCCGGTGGGCACTGAAGCTTTCTTT. As protein: CASSPVGTEAFF.

The gene calls are TRBV9 and TRBJ1-2, with D possibly matching TRBD1 (6 bases). V lost 3 bases, J lost 5 bases, and 17 bases lay in between. CDR1 SGDLS and CDR2 YYNGEE come from the germline V gene. The CDR3 runs to 15 residues. The CDR3 DNA reads TGTGCCAGCAGCGGATTACAGGGAAGGGGTTATGGCTACACCTTC. It is translated as CASSGLQGRGYGYTF.

The CDR3 bases are TGCGCCAGCAGCTTGGACAGGGCGAGTACGGGCTACACCTTC. It codes for CASSLDRASTGYTF. The chain has TRBV5-1 and TRBJ1-2; D is perhaps TRBD1 (6 bases). CDR3 length equals 14 residues. Germline CDR1 is SGHRS and CDR2 is YFSETQ. Trimming removed 0 bases at V and 8 bases at J, with 14 bases between.

The chain joins TRBV6-4 to TRBJ1-5; 10 bases are a match to TRBD1. Germline V gives CDR1 MRHNA, CDR2 SNTAGT. Trimming cost V 6 bases and J 2 bases; bases outside gene matches: 7. CDR3 length equals 16 residues. The CDR3 is CASSLRQGAGNQPQHF. DNA for the CDR3: TGTGCCAGCAGCTTACGACAGGGGGCCGGCAATCAGCCCCAGCATTTT.

The chain combines TRBV5-6 with TRBJ2-1; 8 bases align to TRBD1. The V segment lost 2 bases and the J segment 3 bases; nucleotides outside the gene matches: 1. Germline CDR1 SGHDT, CDR2 YYEEEE. The CDR3 length is 14 residues. DNA of the CDR3: TGTGCCAGCAGCTTCGGGACAGGCTACAATGAGCAGTTCTTC. Protein product: CASSFGTGYNEQFF.